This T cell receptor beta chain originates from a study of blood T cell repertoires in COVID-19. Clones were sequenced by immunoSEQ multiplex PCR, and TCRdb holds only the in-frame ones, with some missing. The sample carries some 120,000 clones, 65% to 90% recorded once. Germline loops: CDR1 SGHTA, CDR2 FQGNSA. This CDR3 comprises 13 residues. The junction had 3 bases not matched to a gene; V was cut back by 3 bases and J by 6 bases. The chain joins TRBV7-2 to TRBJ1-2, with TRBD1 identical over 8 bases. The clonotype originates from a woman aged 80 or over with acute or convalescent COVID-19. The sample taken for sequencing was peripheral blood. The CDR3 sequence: CASSFRQGHGYTF. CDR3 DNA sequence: TGTGCCAGCAGCTTCCGACAGGGGCATGGCTACACCTTC.